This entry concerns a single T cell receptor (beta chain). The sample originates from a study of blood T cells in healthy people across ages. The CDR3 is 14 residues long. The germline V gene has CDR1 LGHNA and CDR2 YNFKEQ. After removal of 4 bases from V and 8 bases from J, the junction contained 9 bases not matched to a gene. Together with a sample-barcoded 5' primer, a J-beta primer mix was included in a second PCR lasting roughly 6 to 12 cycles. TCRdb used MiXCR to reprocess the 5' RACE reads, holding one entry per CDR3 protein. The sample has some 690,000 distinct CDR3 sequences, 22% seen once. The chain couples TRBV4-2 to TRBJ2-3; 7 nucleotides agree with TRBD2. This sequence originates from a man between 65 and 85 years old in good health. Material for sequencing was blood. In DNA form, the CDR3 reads TGTGCCAGCAGCCCGGGAGGCAGTGAGGGTACGCAGTATTTT. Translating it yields CASSPGGSEGTQYF.